These T cell receptor beta chains were read from a single sample in a study of control samples from healthy donors and cancer patients. Sequenced by immunoSEQ multiplex PCR; TCRdb stores in-frame clones only, minus some. The sample yields 150,000 to 200,000 clones, 88% seen once. The sample was blood. Receptors originate from a woman aged 30 to 39 in good health. Both conserved end residues are part of each CDR3. Fields, in order: CDR3 protein, CDR3 DNA, clone size, V gene, D gene, J gene. The D gene is left open where the match is weak. Only some rows state a clone size, as once, few, many or a class for expanded clones.

cdr3_aa: CASSLGGLAEWYF; cdr3_nt: TGTGCCAGCAGCTTGGGGGGGTTGGCGGAGTGGTATTTT; clone_size: -; v_call: TRBV5-6; d_call: -; j_call: TRBJ2-3
cdr3_aa: CASSYSMSYTF; cdr3_nt: TGTGCCAGCAGTTACTCGATGAGCTACACCTTC; clone_size: -; v_call: TRBV6-2/TRBV6-3; d_call: -; j_call: TRBJ1-2
cdr3_aa: CASSLGAGEEKLFF; cdr3_nt: TGCGCCAGCAGTCTAGGGGCAGGGGAAGAAAAACTGTTTTTT; clone_size: once; v_call: TRBV5-1; d_call: -; j_call: TRBJ1-4
cdr3_aa: CASSFRDQETQYF; cdr3_nt: TGTGCCAGCAGCTTTCGGGACCAAGAGACCCAGTACTTC; clone_size: -; v_call: TRBV7-9; d_call: -; j_call: TRBJ2-5
cdr3_aa: CATGLRRSWEKLFF; cdr3_nt: TGTGCCACCGGCCTGCGACGGTCTTGGGAAAAACTGTTTTTT; clone_size: -; v_call: TRBV24-1; d_call: -; j_call: TRBJ1-4
cdr3_aa: CASSDRQGTGGQPQHF; cdr3_nt: TGTGCCAGTAGTGACCGCCAGGGGACAGGTGGTCAGCCCCAGCATTTT; clone_size: -; v_call: TRBV19; d_call: TRBD1; j_call: TRBJ1-5
cdr3_aa: CATSRMNGEQYF; cdr3_nt: TGTGCCACCAGCAGGATGAATGGCGAGCAGTACTTC; clone_size: -; v_call: TRBV15; d_call: -; j_call: TRBJ2-7
cdr3_aa: CASSESGALYGYTF; cdr3_nt: TGTGCCAGCAGTGAGTCAGGGGCCCTCTATGGCTACACCTTC; clone_size: -; v_call: TRBV2; d_call: -; j_call: TRBJ1-2
cdr3_aa: CASSVGTDTSEGETQYF; cdr3_nt: TGCGCCAGCAGCGTAGGGACAGACACAAGCGAGGGGGAGACCCAGTACTTC; clone_size: -; v_call: TRBV5-1; d_call: TRBD1; j_call: TRBJ2-5
cdr3_aa: CSASDVSAKGTQYF; cdr3_nt: TGCAGTGCTAGTGATGTGTCGGCAAAGGGGACCCAGTACTTC; clone_size: -; v_call: TRBV20-1; d_call: -; j_call: TRBJ2-5
cdr3_aa: CASSGRGAGNTIYF; cdr3_nt: TGTGCCAGCAGTGGCCGGGGGGCTGGAAACACCATATATTTT; clone_size: -; v_call: TRBV28; d_call: -; j_call: TRBJ1-3
cdr3_aa: CASSYSGTGNNEQFF; cdr3_nt: TGTGCCAGCAGTTACTCGGGAACAGGGAACAATGAGCAGTTCTTC; clone_size: -; v_call: TRBV6-5; d_call: -; j_call: TRBJ2-1
cdr3_aa: CASSVPGLALPGELFF; cdr3_nt: TGTGCCAGCAGCGTCCCGGGACTAGCTTTGCCCGGGGAGCTGTTTTTT; clone_size: once; v_call: TRBV7-9; d_call: TRBD2; j_call: TRBJ2-2
cdr3_aa: CASSGSSLYGYTF; cdr3_nt: TGTGCCAGCAGTGGAAGTAGTTTATATGGCTACACCTTC; clone_size: -; v_call: TRBV12-3/TRBV12-4; d_call: -; j_call: TRBJ1-2
cdr3_aa: CASSLSRSSYEQYF; cdr3_nt: TGTGCCAGCAGCTTAAGCCGAAGCTCCTACGAGCAGTACTTC; clone_size: -; v_call: TRBV7-2; d_call: -; j_call: TRBJ2-7
cdr3_aa: CASSVGRPNEKLFF; cdr3_nt: TGTGCCAGCAGTGTGGGACGGCCGAATGAAAAACTGTTTTTT; clone_size: -; v_call: TRBV2; d_call: -; j_call: TRBJ1-4
cdr3_aa: CSVIDRGTNEKLFF; cdr3_nt: TGCAGCGTTATAGACAGGGGAACTAATGAAAAACTGTTTTTT; clone_size: -; v_call: TRBV29-1; d_call: TRBD1; j_call: TRBJ1-4
cdr3_aa: CATSDSRESSYNSPLHF; cdr3_nt: TGTGCCACCAGTGATAGCAGGGAGAGCTCCTATAATTCACCCCTCCACTTT; clone_size: -; v_call: TRBV24-1; d_call: -; j_call: TRBJ1-6
cdr3_aa: CASSEYSGGNQETQYF; cdr3_nt: TGTGCCAGCAGCGAATATAGCGGGGGGAACCAAGAGACCCAGTACTTC; clone_size: few; v_call: TRBV7-9; d_call: TRBD2; j_call: TRBJ2-5
cdr3_aa: CASSSQGRGTGNTIYF; cdr3_nt: TGTGCCAGTAGTTCTCAGGGGCGGGGGACTGGAAACACCATATATTTT; clone_size: -; v_call: TRBV19; d_call: -; j_call: TRBJ1-3
cdr3_aa: CASSLSSNQPQHF; cdr3_nt: TGTGCCAGCAGCTTAAGCAGCAATCAGCCCCAGCATTTT; clone_size: -; v_call: TRBV7-9; d_call: -; j_call: TRBJ1-5
cdr3_aa: CASSKPGQGASPLHF; cdr3_nt: TGTGCCAGCAGTAAACCCGGACAGGGTGCCTCACCCCTCCACTTT; clone_size: few; v_call: TRBV6-5; d_call: TRBD1; j_call: TRBJ1-6
cdr3_aa: CASGFKGTGCYEQYF; cdr3_nt: TGTGCTAGTGGTTTTAAGGGGACAGGGTGCTACGAGCAGTACTTC; clone_size: -; v_call: TRBV12-5; d_call: TRBD1; j_call: TRBJ2-7
cdr3_aa: CASSFVQSGNTIYF; cdr3_nt: TGTGCCAGCAGCTTCGTGCAGTCTGGAAACACCATATATTTT; clone_size: -; v_call: TRBV5-5; d_call: -; j_call: TRBJ1-3
cdr3_aa: CASSLPSEGEFF; cdr3_nt: TGTGCCAGCAGTTTACCGTCGGAGGGGGAGTTCTTC; clone_size: -; v_call: TRBV2; d_call: -; j_call: TRBJ2-1
cdr3_aa: CASSLGQGQETQYF; cdr3_nt: TGTGCCAGCAGCTTAGGACAGGGCCAGGAGACCCAGTACTTC; clone_size: -; v_call: TRBV5-8; d_call: TRBD1; j_call: TRBJ2-5
cdr3_aa: CATSRLMGQGNSPLHF; cdr3_nt: TGTGCCACCAGCAGACTCATGGGACAGGGCAATTCACCCCTCCACTTT; clone_size: -; v_call: TRBV15; d_call: TRBD1; j_call: TRBJ1-6
cdr3_aa: CASSLRGQTEAFF; cdr3_nt: TGTGCCAGCAGTTTACGCGGGCAGACTGAAGCTTTCTTT; clone_size: few; v_call: TRBV27; d_call: -; j_call: TRBJ1-1
cdr3_aa: CASSQVRGGRTGELFF; cdr3_nt: TGTGCCAGCAGCCAAGTGCGTGGGGGCAGAACCGGGGAGCTGTTTTTT; clone_size: -; v_call: TRBV14; d_call: -; j_call: TRBJ2-2
cdr3_aa: CASRNDNYGYTF; cdr3_nt: TGTGCCAGCAGAAACGATAACTATGGCTACACCTTC; clone_size: once; v_call: TRBV3-1/TRBV3-2; d_call: -; j_call: TRBJ1-2
cdr3_aa: CASSHAGTPNQPQHF; cdr3_nt: TGTGCCAGCAGCCACGCCGGGACCCCGAATCAGCCCCAGCATTTT; clone_size: few; v_call: TRBV3-1/TRBV3-2; d_call: -; j_call: TRBJ1-5
cdr3_aa: CASSFGEIGYTF; cdr3_nt: TGTGCCAGCAGCTTTGGGGAAATTGGCTACACCTTC; clone_size: -; v_call: TRBV11-2; d_call: -; j_call: TRBJ1-2
cdr3_aa: CSVEAGGPYGYTF; cdr3_nt: TGCAGCGTTGAAGCAGGGGGTCCCTATGGCTACACCTTC; clone_size: -; v_call: TRBV29-1; d_call: TRBD1; j_call: TRBJ1-2
cdr3_aa: CASRETVTRPETQYF; cdr3_nt: TGTGCCAGCAGAGAGACAGTTACACGACCGGAGACCCAGTACTTC; clone_size: -; v_call: TRBV25-1; d_call: -; j_call: TRBJ2-5
cdr3_aa: CASSLNVPSSGNTIYF; cdr3_nt: TGCGCCAGCAGCCTCAACGTCCCAAGCTCTGGAAACACCATATATTTT; clone_size: -; v_call: TRBV5-1; d_call: -; j_call: TRBJ1-3
cdr3_aa: CASSVAGGGTDTQYF; cdr3_nt: TGTGCCAGCAGTGTAGCGGGAGGCGGGACAGATACGCAGTATTTT; clone_size: once; v_call: TRBV28; d_call: TRBD2; j_call: TRBJ2-3
cdr3_aa: CSVERGQDTQYF; cdr3_nt: TGCAGCGTTGAGAGGGGGCAAGATACGCAGTATTTT; clone_size: -; v_call: TRBV29-1; d_call: TRBD1; j_call: TRBJ2-3
cdr3_aa: CASSLGSSYNSPLHF; cdr3_nt: TGTGCCAGCAGCCTGGGGAGCTCCTATAATTCACCCCTCCACTTT; clone_size: -; v_call: TRBV27; d_call: -; j_call: TRBJ1-6
cdr3_aa: CASRPDVNTGELFF; cdr3_nt: TGCGCCAGCAGACCAGACGTGAACACCGGGGAGCTGTTTTTT; clone_size: -; v_call: TRBV5-1; d_call: -; j_call: TRBJ2-2
cdr3_aa: CASSSTDSYNEQFF; cdr3_nt: TGTGCCAGCAGCTCAACGGACTCCTACAATGAGCAGTTCTTC; clone_size: -; v_call: TRBV7-2; d_call: -; j_call: TRBJ2-1
cdr3_aa: CTSSQPKADEKQTTDTQYF; cdr3_nt: TGCACCAGCAGCCAACCCAAAGCGGACGAAAAACAAACCACAGATACGCAGTATTTT; clone_size: -; v_call: TRBV1; d_call: -; j_call: TRBJ2-3
cdr3_aa: CASSPGPQDYNEQFF; cdr3_nt: TGTGCCAGCAGCCCAGGGCCCCAAGACTACAATGAGCAGTTCTTC; clone_size: -; v_call: TRBV7-9; d_call: -; j_call: TRBJ2-1
cdr3_aa: CASSLGTSGAAEQFF; cdr3_nt: TGTGCCAGCAGCTTAGGGACTAGCGGCGCCGCTGAGCAGTTCTTC; clone_size: -; v_call: TRBV13; d_call: TRBD2; j_call: TRBJ2-1
cdr3_aa: CASSTKTLNTEAFF; cdr3_nt: TGTGCCAGCAGCACAAAAACACTGAACACTGAAGCTTTCTTT; clone_size: -; v_call: TRBV7-8; d_call: -; j_call: TRBJ1-1
cdr3_aa: CAISEITSAYNEQFF; cdr3_nt: TGTGCCATCAGTGAAATAACTAGTGCCTACAATGAGCAGTTCTTC; clone_size: -; v_call: TRBV10-3; d_call: -; j_call: TRBJ2-1
cdr3_aa: CASRLGYEQYF; cdr3_nt: TGTGCCAGCAGGCTAGGATACGAGCAGTACTTC; clone_size: -; v_call: TRBV27; d_call: -; j_call: TRBJ2-7
cdr3_aa: CASSWDPGELFF; cdr3_nt: TGCGCCAGCAGTTGGGACCCCGGGGAGCTGTTTTTT; clone_size: -; v_call: TRBV10-2; d_call: -; j_call: TRBJ2-2
cdr3_aa: CASSQTGAWTEAFF; cdr3_nt: TGTGCCAGCAGCCAAACGGGGGCATGGACTGAAGCTTTCTTT; clone_size: -; v_call: TRBV3-1/TRBV3-2; d_call: -; j_call: TRBJ1-1
cdr3_aa: CASSRTGVTGELFF; cdr3_nt: TGTGCCAGCAGCCGGACAGGGGTGACCGGGGAGCTGTTTTTT; clone_size: -; v_call: TRBV5-4; d_call: TRBD1; j_call: TRBJ2-2
cdr3_aa: CSVDTTRGFRGGTDTQYF; cdr3_nt: TGCAGCGTTGACACGACCCGCGGCTTTAGGGGAGGCACAGATACGCAGTATTTT; clone_size: -; v_call: TRBV29-1; d_call: -; j_call: TRBJ2-3
cdr3_aa: CASSIGTYNEQFF; cdr3_nt: TGTGCCAGTAGTATTGGTACCTACAATGAGCAGTTCTTC; clone_size: -; v_call: TRBV19; d_call: -; j_call: TRBJ2-1
cdr3_aa: CASSLGQVHNEQFF; cdr3_nt: TGTGCCAGTAGTCTGGGACAGGTCCACAATGAGCAGTTCTTC; clone_size: -; v_call: TRBV19; d_call: TRBD1; j_call: TRBJ2-1
cdr3_aa: CASSRTIGSGNTIYF; cdr3_nt: TGTGCCAGCAGTCGGACAATTGGTTCTGGAAACACCATATATTTT; clone_size: -; v_call: TRBV6-5; d_call: -; j_call: TRBJ1-3
cdr3_aa: CSVEDRRGRADTQYF; cdr3_nt: TGCAGCGTTGAAGATCGAAGGGGTCGGGCAGATACGCAGTATTTT; clone_size: -; v_call: TRBV29-1; d_call: -; j_call: TRBJ2-3
cdr3_aa: CASSATASGANVLTF; cdr3_nt: TGTGCCAGCAGCGCCACAGCCTCTGGGGCCAACGTCCTGACTTTC; clone_size: -; v_call: TRBV5-6; d_call: -; j_call: TRBJ2-6
cdr3_aa: CASSFTAGSDGYGYTF; cdr3_nt: TGTGCCAGCAGCTTTACGGCAGGGTCCGATGGCTATGGCTACACCTTC; clone_size: -; v_call: TRBV5-4; d_call: -; j_call: TRBJ1-2
cdr3_aa: CASSFGQTRAFF; cdr3_nt: TGTGCCAGCAGTTTCGGACAGACCAGGGCTTTCTTT; clone_size: -; v_call: TRBV12-3/TRBV12-4; d_call: -; j_call: TRBJ1-1
cdr3_aa: CASSTDTGTGYGYTF; cdr3_nt: TGTGCCAGCAGTACTGATACCGGGACAGGATATGGCTACACCTTC; clone_size: -; v_call: TRBV6-5; d_call: TRBD1; j_call: TRBJ1-2
cdr3_aa: CASSHLDSLSGANVLTF; cdr3_nt: TGTGCCAGCAGCCACCTGGACAGCCTCTCTGGGGCCAACGTCCTGACTTTC; clone_size: -; v_call: TRBV3-1/TRBV3-2; d_call: -; j_call: TRBJ2-6
cdr3_aa: CASSLRPAGTGTDTQYF; cdr3_nt: TGTGCCAGCAGTTTACGCCCAGCGGGCACAGGCACAGATACGCAGTATTTT; clone_size: -; v_call: TRBV28; d_call: -; j_call: TRBJ2-3